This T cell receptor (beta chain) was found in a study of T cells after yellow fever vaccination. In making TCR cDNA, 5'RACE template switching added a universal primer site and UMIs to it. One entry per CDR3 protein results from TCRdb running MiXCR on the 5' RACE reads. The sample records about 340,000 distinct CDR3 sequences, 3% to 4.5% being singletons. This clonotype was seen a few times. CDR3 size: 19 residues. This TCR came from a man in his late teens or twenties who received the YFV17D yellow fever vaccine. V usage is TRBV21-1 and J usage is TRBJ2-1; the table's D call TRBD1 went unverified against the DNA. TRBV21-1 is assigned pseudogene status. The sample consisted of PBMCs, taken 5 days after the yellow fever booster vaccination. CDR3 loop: CASSKKKGATSKFYNEQFF. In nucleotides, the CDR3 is TGTGCCAGCAGCAAAAAAAAGGGGGCTACCTCAAAATTTTACAATGAGCAGTTCTTC.